This TCR beta chain was recovered during a study of identical twins. Regarding the study as a whole: The abundant beta clonotypes from cord blood had fewer insertions, and memory repertoires had none of this.

From germline, CDR1 is SGHAT and CDR2 FQNNGV. Trimming shortened V by 1 base and J by 9 bases, and 19 bases separated the two germline ends. This CDR3 is 16 amino acids long. Points on this clonotype: Its antigen is not known.

TCRdb reprocessed the 5' RACE reads via MiXCR and lists one record per CDR3 protein. The sample lists 500,000 to 600,000 distinct CDR3 sequences, approximately 22% occurring once. These same data were also listed under a study on T cells expressing NK-cell markers.

This TCR was sampled from a woman under 30 in good health. Material: CD4+ T cells sorted from blood. V and J are TRBV11-2 and TRBJ2-1; unclear D gene. This CDR3 is CASSLGIGIGMGEQFF. The CDR3 DNA reads as TGTGCCAGCAGCTTAGGTATCGGAATCGGAATGGGTGAGCAGTTCTTC.